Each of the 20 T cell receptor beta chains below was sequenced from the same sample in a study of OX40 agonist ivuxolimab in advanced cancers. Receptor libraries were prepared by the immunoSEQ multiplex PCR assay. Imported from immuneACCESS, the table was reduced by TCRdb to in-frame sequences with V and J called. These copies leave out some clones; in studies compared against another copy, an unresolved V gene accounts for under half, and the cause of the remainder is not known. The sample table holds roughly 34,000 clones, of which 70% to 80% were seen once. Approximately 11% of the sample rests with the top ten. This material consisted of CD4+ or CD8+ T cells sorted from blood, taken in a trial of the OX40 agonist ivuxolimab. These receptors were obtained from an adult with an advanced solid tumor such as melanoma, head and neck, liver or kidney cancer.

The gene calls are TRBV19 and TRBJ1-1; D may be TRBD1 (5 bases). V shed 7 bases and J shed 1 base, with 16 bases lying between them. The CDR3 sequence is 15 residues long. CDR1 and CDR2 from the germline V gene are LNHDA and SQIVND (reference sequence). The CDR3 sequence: CASTERTGRNTEAFF. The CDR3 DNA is TGTGCCAGTACCGAAAGAACGGGACGGAACACTGAAGCTTTCTTT.

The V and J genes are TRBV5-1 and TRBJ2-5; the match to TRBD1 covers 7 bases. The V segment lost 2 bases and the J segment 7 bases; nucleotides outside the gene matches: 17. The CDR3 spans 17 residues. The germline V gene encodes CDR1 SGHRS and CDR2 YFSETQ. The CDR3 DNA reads TGCGCCAGCAGCTTCGGGAACACAGGGGAGTTCAGTGGGACCCAGTACTTC. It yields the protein CASSFGNTGEFSGTQYF.

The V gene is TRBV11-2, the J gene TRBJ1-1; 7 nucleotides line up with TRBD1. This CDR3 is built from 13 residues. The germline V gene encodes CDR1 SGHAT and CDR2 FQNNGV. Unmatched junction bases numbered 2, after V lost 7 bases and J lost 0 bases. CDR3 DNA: TGTGCCAGCAAGGGACAGCTGAACACTGAAGCTTTCTTT. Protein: CASKGQLNTEAFF.

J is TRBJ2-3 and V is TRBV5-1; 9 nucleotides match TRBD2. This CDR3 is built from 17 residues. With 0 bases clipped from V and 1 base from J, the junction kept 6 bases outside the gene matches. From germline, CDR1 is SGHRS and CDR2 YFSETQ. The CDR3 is CASSLVALAGGTDTQYF. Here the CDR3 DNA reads TGCGCCAGCAGCTTGGTCGCCTTAGCGGGAGGCACAGATACGCAGTATTTT.

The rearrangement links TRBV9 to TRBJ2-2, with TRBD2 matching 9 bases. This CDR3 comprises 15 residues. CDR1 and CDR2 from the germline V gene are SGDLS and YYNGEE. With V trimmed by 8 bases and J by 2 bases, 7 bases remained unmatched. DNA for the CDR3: TGTGCCAGTCAAGCCGGGACTAGCAACACCGGGGAGCTGTTTTTT. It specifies CASQAGTSNTGELFF. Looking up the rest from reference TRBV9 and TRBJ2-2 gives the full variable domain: DSGVTQTPKHLITATGQRVTLRCSPRSGDLSVYWYQQSLDQGLQFLIQYYNGEERAKGNILERFSAQQFPDLHSELNLSSLELGDSALYFCASQAGTSNTGELFFGEGSRLTVL.

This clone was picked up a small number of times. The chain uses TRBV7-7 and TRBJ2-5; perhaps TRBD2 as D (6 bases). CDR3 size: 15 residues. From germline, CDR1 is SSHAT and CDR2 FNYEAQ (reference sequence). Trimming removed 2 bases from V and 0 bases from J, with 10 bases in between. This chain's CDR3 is CASSLTAGNQETQYF. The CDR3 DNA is TGTGCCAGCAGCTTAACGGCGGGGAACCAAGAGACCCAGTACTTC.

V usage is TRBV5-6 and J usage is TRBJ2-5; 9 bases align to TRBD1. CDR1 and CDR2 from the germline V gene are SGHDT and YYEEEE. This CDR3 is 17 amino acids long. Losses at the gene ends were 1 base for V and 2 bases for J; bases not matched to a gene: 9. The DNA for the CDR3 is TGTGCCAGCAGCTTGATCCGGGGACAGGGCGTTCAAGAGACCCAGTACTTC. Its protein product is CASSLIRGQGVQETQYF.

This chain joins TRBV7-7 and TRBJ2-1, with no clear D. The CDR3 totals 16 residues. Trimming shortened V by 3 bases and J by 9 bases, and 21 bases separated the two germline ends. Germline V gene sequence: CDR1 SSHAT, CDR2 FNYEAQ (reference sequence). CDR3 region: CASSFRRPRRVGEQFF. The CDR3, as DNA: TGTGCCAGCAGCTTTCGTAGACCGAGGCGAGTTGGTGAGCAGTTCTTC.

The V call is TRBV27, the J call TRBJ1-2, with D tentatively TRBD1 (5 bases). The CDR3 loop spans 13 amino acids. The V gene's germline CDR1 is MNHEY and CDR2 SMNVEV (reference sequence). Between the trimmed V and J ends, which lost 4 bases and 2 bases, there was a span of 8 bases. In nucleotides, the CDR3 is TGTGCCAGCAGTTGGGACGGGAACTATGGCTACACCTTC. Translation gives CASSWDGNYGYTF.

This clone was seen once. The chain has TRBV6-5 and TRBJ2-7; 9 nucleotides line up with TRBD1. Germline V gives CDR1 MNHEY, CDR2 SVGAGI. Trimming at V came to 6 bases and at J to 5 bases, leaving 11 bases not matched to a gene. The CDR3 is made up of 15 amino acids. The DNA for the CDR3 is TGTGCCAGCAGCCGATGGACAGGGGATTCTGACGAGCAGTACTTC. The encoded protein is CASSRWTGDSDEQYF.

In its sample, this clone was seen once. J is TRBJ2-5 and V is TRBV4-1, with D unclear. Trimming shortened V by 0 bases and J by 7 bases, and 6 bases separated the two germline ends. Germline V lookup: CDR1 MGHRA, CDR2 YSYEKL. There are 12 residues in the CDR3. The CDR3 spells CASSQELRTQYF. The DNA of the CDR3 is TGCGCCAGCAGCCAAGAATTAAGGACCCAGTACTTC.

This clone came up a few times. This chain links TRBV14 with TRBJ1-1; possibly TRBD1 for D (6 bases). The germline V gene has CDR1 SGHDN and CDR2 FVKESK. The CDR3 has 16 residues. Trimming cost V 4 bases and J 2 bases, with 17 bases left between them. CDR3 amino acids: CASSPDGGRVNTEAFF. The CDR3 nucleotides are TGTGCCAGCAGCCCAGATGGGGGCAGGGTAAACACTGAAGCTTTCTTT.

The CDR3 DNA is TGTGCCAGCTCACCCCCCTCCCTCATGAACACTGAAGCTTTCTTT. Translation: CASSPPSLMNTEAFF. V and J are TRBV18 and TRBJ1-1; D gene uncertain. From germline, CDR1 is KGHSH and CDR2 LQKENI. There are 15 residues in the CDR3. V was shortened by 3 bases and J by 0 bases, with 11 bases between the two germline ends. Looking up the rest from reference TRBV18 and TRBJ1-1 gives the full variable domain: NAGVMQNPRHLVRRRGQEARLRCSPMKGHSHVYWYRQLPEEGLKFMVYLQKENIIDESGMPKERFSAEFPKEGPSILRIQQVVRGDSAAYFCASSPPSLMNTEAFFGQGTRLTVV.

CDR3: CASRGLRSVKDTQYF. CDR3 sequence (DNA): TGTGCCAGCAGGGGTCTGAGGTCGGTGAAAGATACGCAGTATTTT. The chain has TRBV2 and TRBJ2-3; D remains ambiguous. Germline lookup yields CDR1 SNHLY and CDR2 FYNNEI. CDR3 length equals 15 residues. V was trimmed by 6 bases and J by 5 bases, leaving 18 bases between them.

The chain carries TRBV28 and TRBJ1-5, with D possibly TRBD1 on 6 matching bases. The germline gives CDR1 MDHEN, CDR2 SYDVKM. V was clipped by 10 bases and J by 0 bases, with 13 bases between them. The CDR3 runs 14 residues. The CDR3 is CANSGGHSNQPQHF. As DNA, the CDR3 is TGTGCCAACTCCGGGGGCCATAGCAATCAGCCCCAGCATTTT.

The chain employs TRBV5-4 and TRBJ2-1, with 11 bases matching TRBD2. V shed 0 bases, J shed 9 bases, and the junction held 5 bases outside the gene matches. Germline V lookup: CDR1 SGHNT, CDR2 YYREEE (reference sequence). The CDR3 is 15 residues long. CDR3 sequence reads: CASSLVAGGQVEQFF. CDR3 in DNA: TGTGCCAGCAGCTTGGTAGCGGGGGGGCAGGTTGAGCAGTTCTTC.

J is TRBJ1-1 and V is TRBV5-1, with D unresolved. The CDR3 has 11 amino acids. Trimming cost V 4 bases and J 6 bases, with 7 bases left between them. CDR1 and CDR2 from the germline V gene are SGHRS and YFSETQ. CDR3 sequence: CASSGGPEAFF. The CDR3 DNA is TGCGCCAGCAGCGGAGGGCCTGAAGCTTTCTTT.

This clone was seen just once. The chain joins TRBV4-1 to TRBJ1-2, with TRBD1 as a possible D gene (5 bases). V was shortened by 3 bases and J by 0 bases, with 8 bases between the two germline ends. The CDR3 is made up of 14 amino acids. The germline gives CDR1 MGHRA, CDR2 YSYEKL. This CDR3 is CASSQGRANYGYTF. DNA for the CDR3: TGCGCCAGCAGCCAGGGGCGAGCTAACTATGGCTACACCTTC.

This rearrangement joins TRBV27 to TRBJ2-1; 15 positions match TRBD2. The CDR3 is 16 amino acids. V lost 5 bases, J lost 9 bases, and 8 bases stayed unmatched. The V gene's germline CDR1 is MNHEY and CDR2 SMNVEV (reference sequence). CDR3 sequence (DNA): TGTGCCAGCAGTGTTCGGGGACTAGCGGGGGGTACTGAGCAGTTCTTC. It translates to CASSVRGLAGGTEQFF.

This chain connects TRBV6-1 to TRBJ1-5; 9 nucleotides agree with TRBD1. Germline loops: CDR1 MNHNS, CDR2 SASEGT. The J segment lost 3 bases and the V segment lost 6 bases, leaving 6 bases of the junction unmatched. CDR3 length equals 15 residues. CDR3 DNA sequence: TGTGCCAGCAGATTACAGGGGGCACCCAATCAGCCCCAGCATTTT. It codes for CASRLQGAPNQPQHF.